What follows is one TCR beta chain and its context. These data are taken from a study of blood T cell repertoires in COVID-19. The length of the CDR3 is 14 residues. Trimming pared 0 bases from V and 6 bases from J, leaving 9 bases between. Germline lookup yields CDR1 SGHKS and CDR2 YYEKEE (reference sequence). Original handling: Reference gene primer amplification gave estimated nucleated cell counts. Using immunoSEQ multiplex PCR, the repertoire was profiled, and TCRdb retains in-frame clones only, with some absent. The DNA was the basis for D and trimming; V, J and clone size are from that table. The profile shows about 190,000 clones, under 85% of them singletons.

The chain links TRBV5-5 to TRBJ2-2, with D maybe TRBD1 (5 bases). Material: peripheral blood. The receptor was isolated from a woman aged 40-49 years with acute or convalescent COVID-19. The DNA for the CDR3 is TGTGCCAGCAGCTTGGCCAGGGTTGCCGGGGAGCTGTTTTTT. This gives the protein CASSLARVAGELFF.